The rows below give T cell receptor beta chains drawn from one sample of a study of STAT5B mutations in CD4+ large granular lymphocyte leukemia. Clones were sequenced by immunoSEQ multiplex PCR, and TCRdb holds only the in-frame ones, with some missing. The sample includes roughly 48,000 clones, 60% to 75% of them seen just once. Specimen: CD4+ T cells from blood buffy coats. These receptors came from a human donor in good health. Each CDR3 is given with its conserved first and last residue. The D gene is left open where the match is weak. Rows may omit the clone size; those that give it use once, few, many or a size class.

J gene	clone size	CDR3 length	V gene	D gene	CDR3 DNA	CDR3 protein
TRBJ2-3	-	16	TRBV6-5	-	TGTGCCAGCAGTTACAGGTCTCAGGGAACCCCCGTGGCGCAGTATTTT	CASSYRSQGTPVAQYF
TRBJ1-2	-	16	TRBV27	TRBD1	TGTGCCAGCCAAGGTTCTAGGGGACAGGGTCGGGGCGGCTACACCTTC	CASQGSRGQGRGGYTF
TRBJ2-5	once	14	TRBV5-4	TRBD1	TGTGCCAGCAGCCTACAGGGGGCCCAAGAGACCCAGTACTTC	CASSLQGAQETQYF
TRBJ2-3	-	16	TRBV7-8	TRBD1	TGTGCCAGCAGCCCCTGGGGGACAGGGGACACAGATACGCAGTATTTT	CASSPWGTGDTDTQYF
TRBJ1-1	-	15	TRBV5-1	-	TGCGCCAGCAGCTTGGCAACGGGGTGGGGAACTGAAGCTTTCTTT	CASSLATGWGTEAFF
TRBJ2-2	-	16	TRBV9	TRBD2	TGTGCCAGCAGCGTAGAACTAGCGGGGGGCGGCGGGGAGCTGTTTTTT	CASSVELAGGGGELFF
TRBJ1-2	-	15	TRBV6-5	-	TGTGCCAGCAGTTACGAGGGCAGGGGTAATTATGGCTACACCTTC	CASSYEGRGNYGYTF
TRBJ2-3	-	13	TRBV7-9	TRBD2	TGTGCCACAGCGGGGGGTTCGACAGATACGCAGTATTTT	CATAGGSTDTQYF
TRBJ2-7	-	15	TRBV5-4	TRBD1	TGTGCCAGCAGCTACCAGGGACAGGGGGTCTACGAGCAGTACTTC	CASSYQGQGVYEQYF
TRBJ2-3	once	14	TRBV4-2	TRBD1	TGTGCCACCAAGCCGGGACAGGACACAGATACGCAGTATTTT	CATKPGQDTDTQYF
TRBJ1-3	-	13	TRBV19	-	TGTGCCAGTAGTCCTACGGTTGGAAACACCATATATTTT	CASSPTVGNTIYF
TRBJ2-3	once	16	TRBV18	TRBD1	TGTGCCAGCTCACCTCAGGGGACAGGGAGGACAGATACGCAGTATTTT	CASSPQGTGRTDTQYF
TRBJ1-3	-	11	TRBV6-6	-	TGTGCCAGCAGTTACGCCTCCACCATATATTTT	CASSYASTIYF
TRBJ1-1	-	12	TRBV7-9	-	TGTGCCAGCAGCACTGGGGCCACTGAAGCTTTCTTT	CASSTGATEAFF
TRBJ1-1	medium-sized	14	TRBV29-1	TRBD1	TGCAGCGTTGAAGGGGGACAGTTGAACACTGAAGCTTTCTTT	CSVEGGQLNTEAFF
TRBJ1-6	-	15	TRBV27	-	TGTGCCAGCAGTTCAGGACAGTTGGATAATTCACCCCTCCACTTT	CASSSGQLDNSPLHF
TRBJ1-6	once	14	TRBV6-5	-	TGTGCCAGCAGTTTCGAGGGCTATAATTCACCCCTCCACTTT	CASSFEGYNSPLHF
TRBJ1-5	-	14	TRBV5-1	TRBD1	TGCGCCAGCAGCCCCGGGACAGGGGATCAGCCCCAGCATTTT	CASSPGTGDQPQHF
TRBJ2-2	-	13	TRBV7-6	-	TGTGCCAGCAGTTCCTCTCTGTCCGGGGAGCTGTTTTTT	CASSSSLSGELFF
TRBJ1-1	-	13	TRBV6-4	-	TGTGCCAGCAGTGACCAGAGGAACACTGAAGCTTTCTTT	CASSDQRNTEAFF
TRBJ2-1	-	15	TRBV6-6	-	TGTGCCAGCAGCCCAAGGGTCTCGACCTACAATGAGCAGTTCTTC	CASSPRVSTYNEQFF
TRBJ1-2	-	17	TRBV11-2	TRBD1	TGTGCCAGCAGCTTAGAGGCAGGGGGCTATGAGGACTATGGCTACACCTTC	CASSLEAGGYEDYGYTF
TRBJ2-5	-	15	TRBV7-6	TRBD2	TGTGCCAGCAGCGGTAGGACTAGCGGGGGGAAGACCCAGTACTTC	CASSGRTSGGKTQYF
TRBJ2-2	-	12	TRBV5-5	-	TGTGCCAGCACCCTATACACCGGGGAGCTGTTTTTT	CASTLYTGELFF
TRBJ2-1	-	15	TRBV27	-	TGTGCCAGCACAAGGGTAGGAACGGAATACAATGAGCAGTTCTTC	CASTRVGTEYNEQFF
TRBJ1-5	-	14	TRBV7-9	-	TGTGCCAGCAGCTCCCCTGAGTACAATCAGCCCCAGCATTTT	CASSSPEYNQPQHF
TRBJ2-7	once	14	TRBV27	-	TGTGCCAGCAGTGCTCAGGGACTTCCCATCGAGCAGTACTTC	CASSAQGLPIEQYF
TRBJ2-2	-	17	TRBV11-2	-	TGTGCCAGCAGGTCCATCCGGATAGGGGATTTCACCGGGGAGCTGTTTTTT	CASRSIRIGDFTGELFF
TRBJ2-3	-	14	TRBV6-5	-	TGTGCCAGCAGTTCCGCACTAGGAACAGATACGCAGTATTTT	CASSSALGTDTQYF
TRBJ2-3	-	16	TRBV14	-	TGTGCCAGCAGCTTGACCACCGGGACAGCGGGAGATACGCAGTATTTT	CASSLTTGTAGDTQYF
TRBJ2-7	-	15	TRBV4-2	TRBD2	TGTGCCAGCAGCCAAGTCCGGTCTAGCGGTTACGAGCAGTACTTC	CASSQVRSSGYEQYF
TRBJ2-5	once	17	TRBV5-1	-	TGCGCCAGCAGCTTCCGATCTACAGGTATTCCACAAGAGACCCAGTACTTC	CASSFRSTGIPQETQYF
TRBJ2-5	once	15	TRBV7-8	TRBD1	TGTGCCAGCAGCCCGCCCGGGACAGGGGAAGAGACCCAGTACTTC	CASSPPGTGEETQYF
TRBJ2-5	few	14	TRBV11-2	-	TGTGCCAGCAGCTTAGGGAGGAGGGCCGAGACCCAGTACTTC	CASSLGRRAETQYF
TRBJ2-5	once	13	TRBV7-2	-	TGTGCCAGCAGCTCCAATCAGCTCCAGACCCAGTACTTC	CASSSNQLQTQYF
TRBJ1-5	-	15	TRBV5-1	-	TGCGCCAGCAGCTCAGGAGCGATTAGCAATCAGCCCCAGCATTTT	CASSSGAISNQPQHF
TRBJ2-2	-	16	TRBV27	TRBD1	TGTGCCAGCAGAATACAGGGGGCAGCGAACACCGGGGAGCTGTTTTTT	CASRIQGAANTGELFF
TRBJ2-5	-	14	TRBV5-4	TRBD2	TGTGCCAGCAGCCCCGATCTAGCGGGAGAGACCCAGTACTTC	CASSPDLAGETQYF
TRBJ2-3	-	13	TRBV27	-	TGTGCCAGGAGGGTGGGGGGCACAGATACGCAGTATTTT	CARRVGGTDTQYF
TRBJ1-2	few	13	TRBV9	-	TGTGCCAGCAGCCGAGACCCGATGGGTGGCTACACCTTC	CASSRDPMGGYTF
TRBJ2-1	-	15	TRBV19	-	TGTGCCAGTAGTATGGTTCACGGCGGGGGCCAGAAGCAGTTCTTC	CASSMVHGGGQKQFF
TRBJ1-2	-	14	TRBV27	-	TGTGCCAGCAGTTTATACGGGGGACACTATGGCTACACCTTC	CASSLYGGHYGYTF
TRBJ2-3	-	14	TRBV18	-	TGTGCCAGCTCACCACGGGCTAGCGCAGATACGCAGTATTTT	CASSPRASADTQYF
TRBJ1-6	-	14	TRBV6-1	TRBD1	TGTGCCAGCGAGACAGGGGGAGAAGATTCACCCCTCCACTTT	CASETGGEDSPLHF